The rows below give T cell receptor beta chains drawn from one sample of a study of T cell repertoires in cytomegalovirus infection. From the reads, TCRdb called clonotypes with MiXCR, one entry per CDR3 protein. This sample has a few hundred thousand distinct CDR3 sequences; 35% to 50% occur once, and the top ten carry about 48%. These receptors' antigens are unknown. The sample was cultured PBMCs, taken from culture after CMV antigen stimulation. The source of these receptors is a human donor in good health (CMV status not recorded). Some clones in this sample may be carry-over from other donors' samples. CDR3s include the opening cysteine and the closing phenylalanine or tryptophan. The D gene is left open where the match is weak. Some rows have no size entry. The others give once, few or many, or a class for an expanded clone.

D: NA
J: TRBJ2-1
V: TRBV7-2
size: few
CDR3: CASSPPPQAYNEQFF
DNA: TGTGCCAGCAGCCCCCCCCCGCAGGCGTACAATGAGCAGTTCTTC

D: NA
J: TRBJ2-2
V: TRBV11-3
size: NA
CDR3: CASSLAGSPNTGELFF
DNA: TGTGCCAGCAGCTTAGCGGGATCTCCGAACACCGGGGAGCTGTTTTTT

D: NA
J: TRBJ2-5
V: TRBV29-1
size: few
CDR3: CSADTGGRETQYF
DNA: TGCAGCGCGGACACAGGCGGGCGGGAGACCCAGTACTTC

D: NA
J: TRBJ1-3
V: TRBV5-4
size: NA
CDR3: CASSRFSSSGNTIYF
DNA: TGTGCCAGCAGCCGCTTCAGCAGCTCTGGAAACACCATATATTTT

D: TRBD2
J: TRBJ2-5
V: TRBV20-1
size: NA
CDR3: CSARGLAGETQYF
DNA: TGCAGTGCTAGAGGACTAGCGGGAGAGACCCAGTACTTC

D: TRBD2
J: TRBJ2-1
V: TRBV7-2
size: few
CDR3: CASSFRGGNLAGGGYRKQFF
DNA: TGTGCCAGCAGCTTTAGGGGAGGCAACCTAGCGGGAGGGGGGTACAGGAAGCAGTTCTTC

D: TRBD1
J: TRBJ1-4
V: TRBV7-6
size: NA
CDR3: CASSLAGQGVSNEKLFF
DNA: TGTGCCAGCAGCTTAGCGGGACAGGGGGTGTCTAATGAAAAACTGTTTTTT

D: NA
J: TRBJ2-5
V: TRBV5-1
size: few
CDR3: CASSLARGSGDQYF
DNA: TGCGCCAGCAGCTTGGCTCGAGGATCCGGGGACCAGTACTTC

D: TRBD1
J: TRBJ2-7
V: TRBV5-4
size: NA
CDR3: CASSFATGVPYEQYF
DNA: TGTGCCAGCAGCTTCGCGACAGGGGTTCCCTACGAGCAGTACTTC

D: NA
J: TRBJ2-1
V: TRBV28
size: few
CDR3: CASSVPPQGSGLNEQFF
DNA: TGTGCCAGCAGTGTCCCACCCCAGGGTTCCGGCTTGAATGAGCAGTTCTTC

D: TRBD1
J: TRBJ2-1
V: TRBV7-2
size: NA
CDR3: CASSLGYRGNEQFF
DNA: TGTGCCAGCAGCTTAGGTTACAGGGGCAATGAGCAGTTCTTC

D: NA
J: TRBJ1-3
V: TRBV7-2
size: many
CDR3: CASSLRGPSKRDTIYF
DNA: TGTGCCAGCAGCTTACGAGGCCCCAGTAAGAGGGACACCATATATTTT

D: NA
J: TRBJ1-1
V: TRBV3-1
size: NA
CDR3: CASSPDGYTEAFF
DNA: TGTGCCAGCAGCCCCGACGGTTACACTGAAGCTTTCTTT

D: NA
J: TRBJ1-1
V: TRBV29-1
size: NA
CDR3: CSVPDRMNTEAFF
DNA: TGCAGCGTCCCGGACAGAATGAACACTGAAGCTTTCTTT

D: NA
J: TRBJ2-3
V: TRBV6-8
size: NA
CDR3: CASSYRAKPSTDTQYF
DNA: TGTGCCAGCAGTTACAGGGCCAAACCTAGCACAGATACGCAGTATTTT

D: TRBD1
J: TRBJ1-5
V: TRBV20-1
size: NA
CDR3: CSAARQGQSNQPQHF
DNA: TGCAGTGCTGCAAGACAGGGACAAAGTAATCAGCCCCAGCATTTT

D: NA
J: TRBJ2-7
V: TRBV20-1
size: once
CDR3: CSAPETLAHEQYF
DNA: TGCAGTGCCCCGGAGACCCTAGCGCACGAGCAGTACTTC

D: NA
J: TRBJ2-3
V: TRBV10-3
size: NA
CDR3: CAISEWGAAGPDTQYF
DNA: TGTGCCATCAGTGAGTGGGGAGCGGCAGGGCCAGATACGCAGTATTTT

D: TRBD2
J: TRBJ2-7
V: TRBV19
size: few
CDR3: CASRVTSGRIYEQYF
DNA: TGTGCCAGTAGGGTAACTAGCGGGAGAATCTACGAGCAGTACTTC

D: NA
J: TRBJ2-1
V: TRBV7-6
size: few
CDR3: CASSKDPEPNEQFF
DNA: TGTGCCAGCAGCAAAGACCCAGAACCCAATGAGCAGTTCTTC

D: NA
J: TRBJ2-2
V: TRBV7-2
size: NA
CDR3: CASSSRPGAGELFF
DNA: TGTGCCAGCAGCTCAAGGCCGGGTGCCGGGGAGCTGTTTTTT

D: NA
J: TRBJ2-5
V: TRBV10-1
size: NA
CDR3: CASSESGGPGETQYF
DNA: TGCGCCAGCAGTGAGTCTGGGGGGCCAGGAGAGACCCAGTACTTC

D: NA
J: TRBJ1-5
V: TRBV7-8
size: many
CDR3: CASSLTEERNQPQHF
DNA: TGTGCCAGCAGCTTGACAGAGGAAAGAAATCAGCCCCAGCATTTT

D: TRBD1
J: TRBJ2-7
V: TRBV5-4
size: NA
CDR3: CASSRGLSEQYF
DNA: TGTGCCAGCAGCAGGGGGCTGAGCGAGCAGTACTTC

D: TRBD2
J: TRBJ2-1
V: TRBV6-2/TRBV6-3
size: NA
CDR3: CASSSGAGARNEQFF
DNA: TGTGCCAGCAGTTCGGGCGCGGGAGCGAGGAATGAGCAGTTCTTC

D: NA
J: TRBJ1-2
V: TRBV2
size: few
CDR3: CAITLQERRGHGYTF
DNA: TGTGCCATCACTCTTCAAGAACGCCGGGGCCACGGCTACACCTTC